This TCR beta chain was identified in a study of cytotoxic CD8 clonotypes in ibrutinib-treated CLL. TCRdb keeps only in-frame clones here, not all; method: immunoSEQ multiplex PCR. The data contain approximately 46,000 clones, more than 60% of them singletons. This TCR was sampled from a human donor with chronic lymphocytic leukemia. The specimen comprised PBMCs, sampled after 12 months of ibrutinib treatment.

CDR3 sequence (DNA): TGTGCCAGCAGAATAGAGACGGGGGCATCTGAGACCCAGTACTTC. It is translated as CASRIETGASETQYF. The chain has TRBV25-1 and TRBJ2-5, with D perhaps given as TRBD1 or TRBD2 (6 bases each). Trimming cost V 6 bases and J 5 bases, with 19 bases left between them. From germline, CDR1 is MGHDK and CDR2 SYGVNS. The CDR3 covers 15 residues.